The clone carrying this TCR beta chain showed up many times. Its antigen is not known. The data belong to a study of spatial heterogeneity in lung cancer. Study at large: Tumor-region counts of TCR transcripts tracked strongly with a T cell module score from matched bulk RNA-seq. Notes on the study in general: Tumoral mutation counts were tracked by counts of expanded intratumoral alpha and beta TCRs.

CDR3 length: 17 residues. V was clipped by 7 bases and J by 7 bases, with 28 bases between them. Germline values: CDR1 LNHDA, CDR2 SQIVND (reference sequence). Each TCR cDNA molecule carried a unique molecular identifier. TCRdb re-derived calls from the 5' RACE reads in MiXCR, one entry per CDR3 protein. The sample shows thousands of distinct CDR3 sequences, 4.5% to 6% of them seen only once. Specified time point: sample taken at primary tumor resection. A total of some 70 untreated early-stage non-small cell lung cancer patients served as donors. In each case, whole RNA from tumor, nontumor lung or frozen PBMC was sequenced unsorted.

The receptor's source is a female donor with early-stage non-small cell lung cancer. The chain recombines TRBV19 with TRBJ1-2, with a tentative D call TRBD1 (6 bases). Specimen: lung tumor tissue, collected at surgery. The chain's CDR3 is CASNPTVRGLSPRGYTF. The CDR3 region has the DNA TGTGCCAGTAACCCCACGGTACGGGGGCTCTCGCCCCGTGGCTACACCTTC.